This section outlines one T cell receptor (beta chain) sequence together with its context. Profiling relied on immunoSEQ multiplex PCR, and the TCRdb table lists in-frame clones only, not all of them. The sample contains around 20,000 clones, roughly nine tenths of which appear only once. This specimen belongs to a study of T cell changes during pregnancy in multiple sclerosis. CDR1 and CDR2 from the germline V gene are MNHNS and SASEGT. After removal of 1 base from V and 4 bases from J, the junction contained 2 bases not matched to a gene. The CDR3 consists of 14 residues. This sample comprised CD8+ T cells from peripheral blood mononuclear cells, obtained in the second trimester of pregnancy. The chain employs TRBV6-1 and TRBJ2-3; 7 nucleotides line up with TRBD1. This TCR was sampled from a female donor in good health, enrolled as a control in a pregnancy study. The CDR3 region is CASSEGQGADTQYF. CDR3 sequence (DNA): TGTGCCAGCAGTGAAGGACAGGGAGCAGATACGCAGTATTTT.